This T cell receptor (beta chain) was profiled in a study of blood T cells in healthy people across ages. This CDR3 is built from 14 residues. The V end lost 4 bases, the J end lost 2 bases, and 11 bases lay between the germline ends. In germline, CDR1 is SGHRS, CDR2 YFSETQ. This clonotype was seen a few times. Through a sample-barcoded 5' primer and a J-beta primer mix, a second PCR was run for about 6 to 11 cycles. TCRdb passed the 5' RACE reads through MiXCR, listing each CDR3 protein once. Counted here are over a million distinct CDR3 sequences, approximately 26% occurring once; the ten biggest clones make up around 0.75%. The same data also contributed to another study, on T cells of mothers and their children. Per that paper: With the M1S primer of the second PCR, sample barcodes and 2-4 random nucleotides were added.

This rearrangement joins TRBV5-1 to TRBJ2-3, with D possibly matching TRBD2 (5 bases). The TCR sequence derives from a girl aged 2 to 10 in good health. Specimen: blood. CDR3 region: CASSGKRITDTQYF. The CDR3 DNA is TGCGCCAGCAGCGGGAAGCGGATCACAGATACGCAGTATTTT.